These 5 T cell receptor beta chains were all obtained from the same sample, sequenced in a study of CD8 T cells in ankylosing spondylitis. Study observations and caveats: It appeared that ankylosing spondylitis blood was characterized by a TCR beta motif of 8 or 9 highly homologous variants.

The antigens for these receptors are not known. One entry per CDR3 protein results from TCRdb running MiXCR on the 5' RACE reads. The sample yields some 840,000 distinct CDR3 sequences, approximately 10% seen once. The sequenced sample consisted of blood, either unsorted or a sorted T cell fraction (not recorded which). These receptors were obtained from a male donor with ankylosing spondylitis.

V usage is TRBV15 and J usage is TRBJ1-2; D possibly corresponds to TRBD1 (6 bases). The CDR3 totals 14 residues. V was pared by 0 bases and J by 5 bases, with 10 bases between. Germline CDR1 is LNHNV and CDR2 is YYDKDF (reference sequence). CDR3 sequence (DNA): TGTGCCACCAGCAGAGATAGGGGGGATTATGGCTACACCTTC. Protein sequence: CATSRDRGDYGYTF. Full variable domain (rest looked up from reference TRBV15 and TRBJ1-2): DAMVIQNPRYQVTQFGKPVTLSCSQTLNHNVMYWYQQKSSQAPKLLFHYYDKDFNNEADTPDNFQSRRPNTSFCFLDIRSPGLGDTAMYLCATSRDRGDYGYTFGSGTRLTVV.

This clonotype was picked up a small number of times. The chain is built from TRBV4-2 and TRBJ2-3; 9 bases align to TRBD1. Trimming at V came to 1 base and at J to 0 bases, leaving 2 bases not matched to a gene. Germline CDR1 and CDR2: LGHNA and YNFKEQ. The CDR3 is made up of 16 amino acids. CDR3 amino acids: CASSQAGTGSTDTQYF. The CDR3, as DNA: TGTGCCAGCAGCCAAGCAGGGACAGGGAGCACAGATACGCAGTATTTT.

This clonotype was recorded at least ten times. This chain's CDR3 is CASSSAGDTDTQYF. CDR3 nucleotide sequence: TGTGCCAGCAGCTCAGCGGGAGATACAGATACGCAGTATTTT. This sequence joins TRBV7-2 and TRBJ2-3; TRBD2 matches 8 bases. Germline V lookup: CDR1 SGHTA, CDR2 FQGNSA. After removal of 4 bases from V and 3 bases from J, the junction contained 3 bases not matched to a gene. CDR3 length equals 14 residues.

This clonotype was observed a handful of times. V gene TRBV20-1 combines with J gene TRBJ1-1; 8 positions agree with TRBD1. This CDR3 contains 13 residues. Germline CDR1 DFQATT, CDR2 SNEGSKA (reference sequence). With V trimmed by 2 bases and J by 5 bases, 4 bases remained unmatched. Here the CDR3 reads CSARLRTGTEAFF. CDR3 coding DNA: TGCAGTGCTAGACTCCGGACAGGGACTGAAGCTTTCTTT.

Only a few counts were recorded for this clonotype. This chain links TRBV6-1 with TRBJ1-5; D gene uncertain. CDR1 MNHNS and CDR2 SASEGT come from the germline V gene. The CDR3 spans 15 residues. Trimming shortened V by 6 bases and J by 2 bases, and 14 bases separated the two germline ends. CDR3 DNA sequence: TGTGCCAGCAGCCTTCTATCGGGAGGCAATCAGCCCCAGCATTTT. This codes for CASSLLSGGNQPQHF.